One and the same sample provided the 26 T cell receptor beta chains below, sequenced in a study of shared clonotypes between healthy human individuals. The data were produced by immunoSEQ multiplex PCR, yet TCRdb's version contains in-frame clones alone and is incomplete. The sample lists roughly 2.5 million clones; approximately 92% were seen once. The material sequenced was naive CD4+ T cells sorted from blood. Noted subset: CD45RA+ positively selected. The receptors here all came from a man younger than 30 in good health.

The chain joins TRBV30 to TRBJ1-6; D is possibly TRBD1 (5 bases). Per the germline V gene, CDR1 is GTSNPN and CDR2 is SVGIG (reference sequence). The CDR3 sequence is 15 residues long. Trimming removed 7 bases from V and 0 bases from J, with 13 bases in between. CDR3 protein: CALRDLSSYNSPLHF. The DNA of the CDR3 is TGTGCCTTGAGGGACTTGAGCTCCTATAATTCACCCCTCCACTTT.

Regarding this clone: Other DNA sequences in the sample encode the same CDR3. This chain connects TRBV5-1 to TRBJ2-7; perhaps TRBD1 as D (5 bases). The CDR3 runs 15 residues. The germline gives CDR1 SGHRS, CDR2 YFSETQ. Trimming cost V 0 bases and J 1 base, with 11 bases left between them. CDR3 nucleotide sequence: TGCGCCAGCAGCTTGGCCCCAACAGGTTCCTACGAGCAGTACTTC. Protein: CASSLAPTGSYEQYF.

The V and J genes are TRBV7-2 and TRBJ1-6; D uncertain. CDR1 is SGHTA, CDR2 FQGNSA, per germline. V was pared by 8 bases and J by 11 bases, with 10 bases between. The length of the CDR3 is 11 residues. The CDR3 bases are TGTGCCAGCGGTTCTGGGGCACCCCTCCACTTT. Translated: CASGSGAPLHF.

The chain couples TRBV9 to TRBJ2-2, with D unclear. This CDR3 is 14 amino acids long. V dropped 4 bases and J dropped 1 base, with 8 bases sitting between them. From germline, CDR1 is SGDLS and CDR2 YYNGEE. In DNA, the CDR3 is TGTGCCAGCAGCAATTATTTGAACACCGGGGAGCTGTTTTTT. Translated: CASSNYLNTGELFF.

The chain uses TRBV5-1 and TRBJ2-7; 8 bases are a match to TRBD2. Germline trimming cut 0 bases from V and 3 bases from J; bases unmatched to any gene: 8. Germline CDR1 reads SGHRS; CDR2 reads YFSETQ. The CDR3 has 16 residues. The CDR3 here is CASSLAGGGLDYEQYF. In nucleotides, the CDR3 is TGCGCCAGCAGCTTGGCCGGCGGGGGGCTGGACTACGAGCAGTACTTC.

Only a few counts were recorded for this clone. This chain uses TRBV6-5 with TRBJ1-1; D possibly corresponds to TRBD1 (5 bases). Germline CDR1 and CDR2: MNHEY and SVGAGI. CDR3 length: 12 residues. The CDR3 is CGSGRVGTEAFF. As DNA, the CDR3 is TGTGGAAGTGGCAGGGTGGGCACTGAAGCTTTCTTT.

V gene TRBV7-8 combines with J gene TRBJ2-7, with 8 nucleotides matching TRBD2. The CDR3 is 16 amino acids. V lost 1 base to trimming and J lost 5 bases; unmatched junction nucleotides: 10. Germline CDR1 and CDR2: SGHVS and FQNEAQ. The CDR3 loop is CASSLVSGTFPDEQYF. The CDR3 DNA sequence: TGTGCCAGCAGCTTAGTTAGCGGGACGTTCCCCGACGAGCAGTACTTC. Full variable domain (missing parts from reference TRBV7-8 and TRBJ2-7): GAGVSQSPRYKVAKRGQDVALRCDPISGHVSLFWYQQALGQGPEFLTYFQNEAQLDKSGLPSDRFFAERPEGSVSTLKIQRTQQEDSAVYLCASSLVSGTFPDEQYFGPGTRLTVT.

Here the CDR3 DNA reads TGTGCCAGCAGCTTGGTTGGGACTAGCGGGACCGGGGAGCTGTTTTTT. Translated: CASSLVGTSGTGELFF. V and J are TRBV5-4 and TRBJ2-2, with 12 bases matching TRBD2. Germline V gene lookup returns CDR1 SGHNT and CDR2 YYREEE (reference sequence). The CDR3 is 16 residues long. V lost 0 bases, J lost 5 bases, and 2 bases stayed unmatched.

The J gene is TRBJ2-7, the V gene TRBV30; D is possibly TRBD1 (6 bases). The germline V and J ends were trimmed by 0 bases and 0 bases, with 12 bases remaining between them. CDR3 length equals 15 residues. Germline assignment: CDR1 GTSNPN and CDR2 SVGIG (reference sequence). The CDR3 protein is CAWSVGRGTSYEQYF. The CDR3 DNA reads as TGTGCCTGGAGTGTAGGCAGGGGAACCTCCTACGAGCAGTACTTC. Full variable domain (outside the CDR3, taken from reference TRBV30 and TRBJ2-7): SQTIHQWPATLVQPVGSPLSLECTVEGTSNPNLYWYRQAAGRGLQLLFYSVGIGQISSEVPQNLSASRPQDRQFILSSKKLLLSDSGFYLCAWSVGRGTSYEQYFGPGTRLTVT.

The J gene is TRBJ2-2, the V gene TRBV5-1, with 8 positions matching TRBD1. Trimming removed 4 bases from V and 7 bases from J; junction bases left unmatched: 3. Germline-derived CDR1 and CDR2 are SGHRS and YFSETQ. This CDR3 has 13 residues. The DNA of the CDR3 is TGCGCCAGCAGCGCAGGGGGCATCGGGGAGCTGTTTTTT. This gives the protein CASSAGGIGELFF. Full variable domain (rest looked up from reference TRBV5-1 and TRBJ2-2): KAGVTQTPRYLIKTRGQQVTLSCSPISGHRSVSWYQQTPGQGLQFLFEYFSETQRNKGNFPGRFSGRQFSNSRSEMNVSTLELGDSALYLCASSAGGIGELFFGEGSRLTVL.

The chain has TRBV7-8 and TRBJ1-1; the D is unclear. The CDR3 is 14 amino acids. CDR1 and CDR2 from the germline V gene are SGHVS and FQNEAQ. Trimming cost V 1 base and J 1 base, with 7 bases left between them. CDR3 DNA: TGTGCCAGCAGCTTAGGAAACAGGAACACTGAAGCTTTCTTT. It is translated as CASSLGNRNTEAFF.

CDR3 sequence (DNA): TGTGCCAGCAGTTTCACAGGTGGGGACAATCAGCCCCAGCATTTT. Protein: CASSFTGGDNQPQHF. The chain links TRBV6-1 to TRBJ1-5, with D possibly being TRBD1 (5 bases). V was cut by 5 bases and J by 3 bases, with 14 bases left in between. Germline V gene sequence: CDR1 MNHNS, CDR2 SASEGT. This CDR3 is 15 amino acids long.

The rearrangement joins TRBV10-3 to TRBJ2-5, with 10 positions matching TRBD1. The J segment lost 7 bases and the V segment lost 0 bases, leaving 8 bases of the junction unmatched. CDR1 is ENHRY and CDR2 is SYGVKD in the germline V gene. The CDR3 length is 16 residues. The CDR3 region has the DNA TGTGCCATCAGTGAGTCGCCCGGGACAGGGGAAGGGACCCAGTACTTC. Its translation: CAISESPGTGEGTQYF.

About this clone itself: A much more abundant neighbour one base away suggests this may be a read error. Other nucleotide sequences in the sample specify the same CDR3. The rearrangement links TRBV7-2 to TRBJ2-3, with 13 bases fitting TRBD2. Germline loops: CDR1 SGHTA, CDR2 FQGNSA. The CDR3 is 15 amino acids. This CDR3 is CASSLGLAGADTQYF. CDR3 DNA sequence: TGTGCCAGCAGTTTAGGACTAGCGGGAGCAGATACGCAGTATTTT.

V and J are TRBV4-1 and TRBJ2-5, with D tentatively TRBD1 (5 bases). CDR1 and CDR2 (germline): MGHRA, YSYEKL. V lost 0 bases and J lost 3, with 11 bases in between. The length of the CDR3 is 15 residues. CDR3 DNA: TGCGCCAGCAGCCAAGATACTGACAGCAAAGAGACCCAGTACTTC. Translating gives CASSQDTDSKETQYF.

The J gene is TRBJ2-7, the V gene TRBV11-2; perhaps TRBD2 as D (6 bases). The CDR3 has 14 amino acids. Germline-derived CDR1 and CDR2 are SGHAT and FQNNGV. Trimming removed 5 bases from V and 3 bases from J, with 14 bases in between. DNA for the CDR3: TGTGCCAGCAGCCCCGGCGGGGTAGTCTACGAGCAGTACTTC. Translating gives CASSPGGVVYEQYF.

The chain links TRBV11-2 to TRBJ2-7; D is unresolved. V dropped 6 bases and J dropped 5 bases, with 8 bases sitting between them. The CDR3 consists of 11 residues. Germline V gene sequence: CDR1 SGHAT, CDR2 FQNNGV. CDR3 loop: CASRGSHEQYF. CDR3 bases: TGTGCCAGCAGGGGCAGCCACGAGCAGTACTTC.

The chain is built from TRBV19 and TRBJ2-1; D is undetermined. Germline V lookup: CDR1 LNHDA, CDR2 SQIVND (reference sequence). The CDR3 consists of 13 residues. Trimming left V 6 bases short and J 7 bases short, with 13 bases between. The CDR3 nucleotides are TGTGCCAGTAGGGGCCCCGGTTTGAATGAGCAGTTCTTC. It specifies CASRGPGLNEQFF.

The V call is TRBV19, the J call TRBJ2-7; 9 bases line up with TRBD1. In germline, CDR1 is LNHDA, CDR2 SQIVND (reference sequence). The trim removed 5 bases at V and 0 bases at J, leaving 5 bases unmatched. The CDR3 spans 15 residues. DNA for the CDR3: TGTGCCAGTAGTCCTCGGACAGGGGCCTCCTACGAGCAGTACTTC. It yields the protein CASSPRTGASYEQYF.

About this clone itself: Distinct nucleotide sequences in the sample also encode this CDR3. The CDR3 bases are TGTGCCAGCAGCTCGGGACAGGGGTATGGCTACACCTTC. It is translated as CASSSGQGYGYTF. The chain is built from TRBV7-2 and TRBJ1-2; TRBD1 aligns across 10 bases. Germline-derived CDR1 and CDR2 are SGHTA and FQGNSA. The CDR3 runs to 13 residues. With 4 bases clipped from V and 5 bases from J, the junction kept 1 base outside the gene matches.

The gene calls are TRBV2 and TRBJ2-2; 8 bases fit TRBD1. The ends lost 4 bases at V and 6 bases at J; junction bases unmatched: 4. Germline-derived CDR1 and CDR2 are SNHLY and FYNNEI. The CDR3 loop spans 14 amino acids. The DNA for the CDR3 is TGTGCCAGCAGTGTTCAGGGGGCGGCCGGGGAGCTGTTTTTT. The encoded protein is CASSVQGAAGELFF.

The DNA of the CDR3 is TGTGCCAGCAGTCGCAGACAGGGCGATGGCTACACCTTC. Its translation: CASSRRQGDGYTF. The V call is TRBV6-1, the J call TRBJ1-2; 7 nucleotides align to TRBD1. The CDR3 totals 13 residues. Germline lookup yields CDR1 MNHNS and CDR2 SASEGT. Losses at the gene ends were 5 bases for V and 6 bases for J; bases not matched to a gene: 6.

This chain uses TRBV21-1 with TRBJ2-7; TRBD2, as called in the table, went unchecked against the DNA. TRBV21-1 is a recognized pseudogene. There are 14 residues in the CDR3. The CDR3 DNA reads TGTGCCAGCATCCTTCTAGCGGGGGGCTACGAGCAGTACTTC. It encodes CASILLAGGYEQYF.

The CDR3 bases are TGCGCCAGCAGCTTGGACCCCACAGGGGTCAGTTCACCCCTCCACTTT. It encodes CASSLDPTGVSSPLHF. The chain combines TRBV5-1 with TRBJ1-6, with 7 bases aligning to TRBD1. The germline CDR1 and CDR2 sequences are SGHRS and YFSETQ. The CDR3 is 16 amino acids. The trim removed 0 bases at V and 9 bases at J, leaving 9 bases unmatched.

The chain has TRBV4-3 and TRBJ1-2; D not certain. CDR3 length equals 16 residues. V dropped 0 bases and J dropped 5 bases, with 16 bases sitting between them. Looked up from germline, CDR1 is LGHNA and CDR2 is YSLEER. The CDR3 region is CASSQEVSGSIYGYTF. The CDR3 nucleotides are TGCGCCAGCAGCCAAGAAGTATCGGGATCCATTTATGGCTACACCTTC.

The gene calls are TRBV30 and TRBJ2-2; TRBD2 matches 11 bases. Trimming cost V 8 bases and J 0 bases; bases outside gene matches: 2. The germline V gene has CDR1 GTSNPN and CDR2 SVGIG (reference sequence). CDR3 length: 14 residues. The CDR3 loop reads CAGGLAANTGELFF. CDR3 bases: TGTGCCGGGGGACTAGCGGCGAACACCGGGGAGCTGTTTTTT.